A single sample gave rise to the 20 T cell receptor beta chains below, sequenced in a study of blood T cell repertoires in COVID-19. The data were produced by immunoSEQ multiplex PCR, yet TCRdb's version contains in-frame clones alone and is incomplete. The sample holds some 310,000 clones, approximately 89% seen once. Sequenced sample: PBMCs or T cells enriched from blood (not recorded which). These receptors were obtained from a young woman who had recovered from COVID-19.

J is TRBJ2-7 and V is TRBV28, with TRBD1 matching over 10 bases. This CDR3 spans 17 amino acids. Trimming cost V 4 bases and J 3 bases; bases outside gene matches: 12. Germline-derived CDR1 and CDR2 are MDHEN and SYDVKM. This chain's CDR3 is CASSSDAWDRGHYEQYF. The CDR3 bases are TGTGCCAGCAGTTCCGACGCCTGGGACAGGGGCCACTACGAGCAGTACTTC.

This sequence joins TRBV19 and TRBJ1-5, with a tentative D call TRBD1 (5 bases). This CDR3 contains 17 residues. Germline CDR1 is LNHDA and CDR2 is SQIVND (reference sequence). V was pared by 1 base and J by 0 bases, with 13 bases between. This CDR3 reads CASSIVINRYSNQPQHF. CDR3 nucleotides: TGTGCCAGTAGTATAGTCATTAACAGGTATAGCAATCAGCCCCAGCATTTT.

The V call is TRBV7-2, the J call TRBJ1-5; TRBD1 matches at 8 bases. This CDR3 has 15 amino acids. Trimming at V came to 3 bases and at J to 4 bases, leaving 5 bases not matched to a gene. The germline CDR1 and CDR2 sequences are SGHTA and FQGNSA. The CDR3 nucleotides read TGTGCCAGCAGCTTGCAGGACAGGGAGAATCAGCCCCAGCATTTT. It codes for CASSLQDRENQPQHF.

The chain uses TRBV28 and TRBJ1-1; 8 nucleotides align to TRBD1. Germline values: CDR1 MDHEN, CDR2 SYDVKM. V gave up 7 bases and J gave up 0 bases; unmatched junction bases: 7. CDR3 length: 15 amino acids. CDR3 loop: CASNLQGGLNTEAFF. Here the CDR3 DNA reads TGTGCCAGCAACTTACAGGGGGGGCTGAACACTGAAGCTTTCTTT.

The chain is built from TRBV6-6 and TRBJ1-1, with 9 bases lining up with TRBD1. CDR1 is MNHNY, CDR2 SVGAGI, per germline (reference sequence). The V gene end was trimmed by 4 bases and the J gene end by 1 base; junction bases not matched to a gene: 4. There are 15 residues in the CDR3. The CDR3 DNA follows: TGTGCCAGCAGTTCCTCGGACAGGGGGAACACTGAAGCTTTCTTT. Translation gives CASSSSDRGNTEAFF.

This clone was seen only once. This sequence joins TRBV19 and TRBJ2-3; 9 bases line up with TRBD1. Germline assignment: CDR1 LNHDA and CDR2 SQIVND (reference sequence). Unmatched junction bases numbered 6, after V lost 2 bases and J lost 6 bases. The CDR3 has 15 residues. CDR3 region: CASSISGDRGDTQYF. The CDR3 coding sequence is TGTGCCAGTAGTATAAGCGGAGACAGGGGGGATACGCAGTATTTT.

This clone was recorded only once. The chain joins TRBV28 to TRBJ1-1, with unresolved D. CDR3 length equals 13 residues. Germline CDR1 reads MDHEN; CDR2 reads SYDVKM. Deletions cut 4 bases from V and 3 bases from J, with 9 bases between. CDR3 nucleotide sequence: TGTGCCAGCAGTTCCCCCGGGGACACTGAAGCTTTCTTT. This translates into CASSSPGDTEAFF.

The chain combines TRBV2 with TRBJ1-2; D ambiguous. The germline V gene encodes CDR1 SNHLY and CDR2 FYNNEI. Between the trimmed V and J ends, which lost 3 bases and 4 bases, there was a span of 9 bases. CDR3 length: 13 amino acids. CDR3 DNA sequence: TGTGCCAGCAGTGACGAGGGTATCTATGGCTACACCTTC. Protein product: CASSDEGIYGYTF. The full variable domain, rest sourced from reference TRBV2 and TRBJ1-2, is EPEVTQTPSHQVTQMGQEVILRCVPISNHLYFYWYRQILGQKVEFLVSFYNNEISEKSEIFDDQFSVERPDGSNFTLKIRSTKLEDSAMYFCASSDEGIYGYTFGSGTRLTVV.

The chain links TRBV9 to TRBJ2-5; TRBD2 agrees at 13 bases. The CDR3 runs 16 residues. The ends lost 0 bases at V and 3 bases at J; junction bases unmatched: 2. In germline, CDR1 is SGDLS, CDR2 YYNGEE. CDR3 sequence reads: CASSVAGTSGKETQYF. DNA for the CDR3: TGTGCCAGCAGCGTAGCGGGGACTAGCGGGAAAGAGACCCAGTACTTC.

The V call is TRBV28, the J call TRBJ2-1; D gene ambiguous. CDR1 is MDHEN and CDR2 is SYDVKM in the germline V gene. Trimming pared 2 bases from V and 16 bases from J, leaving 12 bases between. CDR3 length: 11 residues. CDR3 bases: TGTGCCAGCAGTTTAGCAGAGGAGTTCTTCTTC. It codes for CASSLAEEFFF.

This clone came up once. The chain employs TRBV5-6 and TRBJ2-1, with 7 bases matching TRBD1. Germline V gene sequence: CDR1 SGHDT, CDR2 YYEEEE. V shed 2 bases and J 6 bases; nucleotides not matched to a gene: 8. The CDR3 runs 15 residues. The CDR3 coding sequence is TGTGCCAGCAGCTTTGGGCTAGGACAGGTCAATGAGCAGTTCTTC. Its translation: CASSFGLGQVNEQFF.

The chain joins TRBV24-1 to TRBJ1-5; 9 bases line up with TRBD1. Germline V gives CDR1 KGHDR, CDR2 SFDVKD. This CDR3 spans 13 amino acids. The ends lost 10 bases at V and 3 bases at J; junction bases unmatched: 3. The DNA of the CDR3 is TGTGCCACGGGGACAGGGAACAATCAGCCCCAGCATTTT. It translates to CATGTGNNQPQHF.

This rearrangement joins TRBV2 to TRBJ1-1, with D tentatively TRBD1 (6 bases). Between the trimmed V and J ends, which lost 6 bases and 5 bases, there was a span of 16 bases. CDR3 length equals 14 residues. From germline, CDR1 is SNHLY and CDR2 FYNNEI. The CDR3 DNA reads TGTGCCAGCAGCCCAATCAGGGGCTCGACTGAAGCTTTCTTT. As protein: CASSPIRGSTEAFF.

The chain has TRBV4-3 and TRBJ2-7; TRBD2 aligns across 10 bases. The V gene's germline CDR1 is LGHNA and CDR2 YSLEER. After removal of 0 bases from V and 0 bases from J, the junction contained 8 bases not matched to a gene. The CDR3 has 18 amino acids. The CDR3 here is CASSQEGPGLAASYEQYF. The CDR3 DNA reads TGCGCCAGCAGCCAAGAGGGCCCCGGACTAGCGGCCTCCTACGAGCAGTACTTC.

The chain joins TRBV7-9 to TRBJ2-4, with 8 bases lining up with TRBD2. CDR1 and CDR2 (germline): SEHNR, FQNEAQ (reference sequence). This CDR3 has 13 amino acids. CDR3 coding DNA: TGTGCTTCGGGAGGGGAGTCTGAGGGCATTCAGTACTTC. It encodes CASGGESEGIQYF.

The gene calls are TRBV28 and TRBJ1-1; the D is unclear. V gave up 7 bases and J gave up 0 bases, with 6 bases separating them. The CDR3 has 12 amino acids. Looked up from germline, CDR1 is MDHEN and CDR2 is SYDVKM. The CDR3 reads CASTYLNTEAFF. CDR3 coding DNA: TGTGCCAGCACTTACTTGAACACTGAAGCTTTCTTT.

This clone was counted a single time. CDR3: CASGLTTQGSILSGYTF. CDR3 DNA: TGTGCTAGTGGTCTTACTACACAGGGTTCTATTCTTAGTGGCTACACCTTC. This sequence joins TRBV12-5 and TRBJ1-2; possibly TRBD1 for D (6 bases). This CDR3 is 17 amino acids long. Germline-derived CDR1 and CDR2 are LGHNT and FRNRAP. V lost 5 bases to trimming and J lost 7 bases, with 26 bases between them.

V gene TRBV7-9 combines with J gene TRBJ1-1; TRBD1 matches at 7 bases. This CDR3 region has 14 residues. The V segment lost 5 bases and the J segment 4 bases; nucleotides outside the gene matches: 7. The germline gives CDR1 SEHNR, CDR2 FQNEAQ (reference sequence). The CDR3 DNA reads TGTGCCAGCAGCCATAACAGGGGTGGCACTGAAGCTTTCTTT. Protein product: CASSHNRGGTEAFF.

This chain joins TRBV29-1 and TRBJ2-7; 15 positions match TRBD2. The CDR3 totals 20 residues. Germline assignment: CDR1 SQVTM and CDR2 ANQGSEA. Germline trimming cut 5 bases from V and 0 bases from J; bases unmatched to any gene: 17. The CDR3 sequence: CSVSREPGLAGGAPSYEQYF. CDR3 nucleotide sequence: TGCAGCGTTTCCCGTGAACCCGGACTAGCGGGAGGGGCCCCCTCCTACGAGCAGTACTTC.

Comments on this clone: The same CDR3 also results from other DNA sequences found in this sample. In DNA, the CDR3 is TGTGCCAGCAGCCGGGACAGGGATTACGAGCAGTACTTC. Translation: CASSRDRDYEQYF. The V call is TRBV7-2, the J call TRBJ2-7, with TRBD1 identical over 9 bases. Germline V gene data show CDR1 as SGHTA and CDR2 as FQGNSA. The CDR3 is 13 residues long. Trimming removed 5 bases from V and 4 bases from J; junction bases left unmatched: 3.